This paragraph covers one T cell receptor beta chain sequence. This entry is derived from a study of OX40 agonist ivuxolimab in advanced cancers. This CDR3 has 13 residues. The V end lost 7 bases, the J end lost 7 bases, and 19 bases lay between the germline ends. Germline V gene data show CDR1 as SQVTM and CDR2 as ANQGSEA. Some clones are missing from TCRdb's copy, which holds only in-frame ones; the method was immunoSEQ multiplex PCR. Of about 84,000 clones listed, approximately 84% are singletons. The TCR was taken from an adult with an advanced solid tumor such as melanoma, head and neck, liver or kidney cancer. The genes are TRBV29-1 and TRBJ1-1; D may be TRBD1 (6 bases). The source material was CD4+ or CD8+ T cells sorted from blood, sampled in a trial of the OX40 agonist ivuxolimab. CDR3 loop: CSAETGLSLEAFF. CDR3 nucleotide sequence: TGCAGCGCAGAGACAGGCCTGAGCCTTGAAGCTTTCTTT.